This TCR beta chain was found in a study of T cells after yellow fever vaccination. Via MiXCR, TCRdb re-called the 5' RACE reads, giving one row per CDR3 protein. Among 350,000 to 450,000 distinct CDR3 sequences listed, about 19% were seen once. CDR1 and CDR2 (germline): ENHRY, SYGVKD. CDR3 length equals 13 residues. Trimming removed 11 bases at V and 10 bases at J, with 18 bases between. This clonotype showed up just a few times. The chain joins TRBV10-3 to TRBJ1-6; D might be TRBD1 (5 bases). The sample here was PBMCs, taken before the yellow fever booster vaccination. This receptor was obtained from a young man who received the YFV17D yellow fever vaccine. The CDR3 coding sequence is TGTGCCTCGGAGGGGTTATCGGGATCACCCCTCCACTTT. This gives the protein CASEGLSGSPLHF.